This T cell receptor (beta chain) was identified in a study of blood T cell repertoires in COVID-19. This clone has a single count. Different DNA sequences within this sample yield the same CDR3. CDR1 SGHAT and CDR2 FQDESV come from the germline V gene (reference sequence). V was trimmed by 2 bases and J by 4 bases, leaving 6 bases between them. The CDR3 spans 12 residues. Some clones are missing from TCRdb's copy, which holds only in-frame ones; the method was immunoSEQ multiplex PCR. The sample lists 90,000 to 120,000 clones, around 89% seen once, with roughly 4.6% in the top ten. The chain has TRBV11-1 and TRBJ2-7; the D gene is possibly TRBD1 (5 bases). The source material was peripheral blood. This TCR came from a man aged 35-49 years with active or convalescent COVID-19. The CDR3 loop is CASSLRGYEQYF. As DNA, the CDR3 is TGTGCCAGCAGCTTAAGGGGTTACGAGCAGTACTTC.